This T cell receptor (beta chain) originates from a study of cytomegalovirus exposure and HLA in healthy donors. Germline V gene data show CDR1 as SQVTM and CDR2 as ANQGSEA. J lost 7 bases, V lost 7 bases, and 12 bases had no gene match. The CDR3 extends over 14 amino acids. The PCR employed 60 Vbeta primers together with 13 Jbeta primers. Sequenced by immunoSEQ multiplex PCR; TCRdb stores in-frame clones only, minus some. The repertoire holds over 200,000 clones, under 70% seen once, with less than 3% in the top ten. This clonotype originated in a man aged 40-49 years in good health and CMV-seropositive. The source material was PBMCs. This sequence joins TRBV29-1 and TRBJ2-2; 7 bases map to TRBD2. The CDR3 DNA reads as TGCAGCGGCAGGCAGGGAGGGGACGGCGGGGAGCTGTTTTTT. This gives the protein CSGRQGGDGGELFF.